This TCR beta chain was retrieved from a study of vaccination effects on CD4 cells after COVID-19. As regards this clone: The antigen remains unidentified.

Trimming took 1 base from V and 5 from J; bases not matched to a gene: 22. The germline gives CDR1 GTSNPN, CDR2 SVGIG (reference sequence). The CDR3 contains 20 residues. Clones were read by immunoSEQ multiplex PCR, and TCRdb kept only the in-frame ones, dropping some. This table holds tens of thousands of clones, about three quarters found once. Viral peptide pool expansion of antigen-specific CD4+ T cells preceded sequencing in the ViraFEST assay. Culturing for roughly 10 days preceded CD4+ T cell isolation. Nobody among the vaccine recipients had prior SARS-CoV-2 infection (nucleocapsid antibodies were negative). On day 3 and again on day 7, half the medium was replaced with IL-2 medium. Study outcomes and limitations: No early post-infection timepoints were available in the study, which also included few convalescent patients. Marked clonal contraction was seen late after vaccination (in both infection- and vaccine-induced clones).

The sequences come from CD4+ T cells from PBMCs cultured with HCoV-NL63 spike peptides, collected before COVID-19 vaccination. The chain is built from TRBV30 and TRBJ2-1; 8 nucleotides match TRBD2. The origin of this receptor is a human donor who received a COVID-19 vaccine. The CDR3 sequence: CAWSGGRTSRIPPRDNEQFF. As DNA, the CDR3 is TGTGCCTGGAGTGGGGGCAGGACTAGCAGGATCCCCCCGAGGGACAATGAGCAGTTCTTC.